There are many counts of the clone carrying this T cell receptor (beta chain). Its antigen is not identified. 2 million unsorted PBMCs were stored in RNAlater at -80 °C before RNA extraction. Trimming pared 6 bases from V and 0 bases from J, leaving 8 bases between. Germline V lookup: CDR1 MNHEY, CDR2 SVGAGI. The CDR3 covers 13 residues. By 5'RACE with 10-nucleotide random UMIs, the cDNA was made. TCRdb processed the 5' RACE reads anew with MiXCR; each CDR3 protein has one entry. The data show tens of thousands of distinct CDR3 sequences, with almost 3.5% seen just once and about 3.5% held by the top ten. This specimen comes from a study of neurological immune-mediated disorders. Findings of the study overall: Whereas HTLV-1-associated myelopathy showed the most TCR clonal expansion, multiple sclerosis showed the least, with levels below those of healthy controls.

The clonotype comes from a man in his forties or fifties with multiple sclerosis. The V and J genes are TRBV6-5 and TRBJ2-5, with D possibly matching TRBD1 (5 bases). The sequenced sample consisted of PBMCs. As DNA, the CDR3 is TGTGCCAGCAGAATGACAGACCAAGAGACCCAGTACTTC. As protein: CASRMTDQETQYF.